This T cell receptor (beta chain) was recovered during a study of blood T cell repertoires in COVID-19 (dated by TCRdb to about 2020). Background for the entire study: Samples covering the acute and convalescent phases of COVID-19 were provided by collaborators in the United States, Italy and Spain. The sample metadata nearly always contained a de-identified subject ID, COVID-19 status, age in years and sex. The prospective study material was composed of cDNA or gDNA derived from T cells, B-cell-depleted T cells, or PBMCs. A freely available public database, intended as a resource for researchers studying the immune response to SARS-CoV-2, is where the repertoires were released. HLA class I and class II types, where available, came from metadata supplied by the sample provider rather than from assay-based typing. Deeply sampled blood TCRbeta repertoires from subjects exposed to, actively infected with, or recovered from COVID-19 were included in the dataset. The samples were drawn from two sources: the first 160 participants of the ongoing ImmuneRACE study, and 1,000 to 1,500 subjects contributed by 6 global collaborators. The paper as a whole reports these results and caveats: How much clinical and demographic metadata was included differed by source and by participant, and the metadata was provided uncurated.

Comment on this clone: Its antigen specificity is not known. No qualities accompany the bases; no much larger clone lies one base away.

At one collaborating source in Seattle, patients were enrolled during active infection and were followed longitudinally through the course of disease. Collaborating institutions collected whole blood in K2EDTA tubes following their own protocols. Collaborator samples were shipped for TCRbeta analysis as frozen whole blood, isolated PBMCs, or DNA extracted from either sample type. TCRbeta CDR3 regions were amplified from genomic DNA using the immunoSEQ Assay, a bias-controlled multiplex PCR. The study's own analysis went as follows. The number of nucleated cells in each sample was estimated from the amplification of reference gene primers within the assay. Sequence reads were collapsed and filtered to measure the absolute abundance of every unique TCRbeta CDR3 rearrangement. For each sample, productive Simpson clonality was calculated as the square root of Simpson's diversity index across productive rearrangements. TCRdb provides this immuneACCESS table in a form limited to in-frame rearrangements. Some clones are lacking; in checked studies, under half of them reflect an unresolved V gene, and why the rest are absent is not known. V, J and clone size derive from that table, while D and trimming were established from the DNA sequence. This sample gives about 69,000 clones in total; under 90% of them show up just once. Jointly, the top ten make up 10% to 15% of the sample.

For this chain, trimming is 5 bases at the V end and 6 bases at the J end, and the number of junction bases without a gene match is 10. For CDR1 and CDR2, the germline V gene lists SGDLS and YYNGEE. From cysteine to phenylalanine, the CDR3 is 16 amino acids long. Only the CDR3 region is kept as DNA, spanning 48 bases read in frame from base 1. The sequenced sample was peripheral blood. The source is a man in his fifties or sixties with COVID-19, enrolled during active disease. The chain is encoded by TRBV9 joined to TRBJ2-2; 10 bases in between match TRBD2. The CDR3 region reads CASRRAGGRESGELFF. The DNA sequence is TGTGCCAGCAGAAGAGCGGGGGGGCGTGAGTCCGGGGAGCTGTTTTTT.